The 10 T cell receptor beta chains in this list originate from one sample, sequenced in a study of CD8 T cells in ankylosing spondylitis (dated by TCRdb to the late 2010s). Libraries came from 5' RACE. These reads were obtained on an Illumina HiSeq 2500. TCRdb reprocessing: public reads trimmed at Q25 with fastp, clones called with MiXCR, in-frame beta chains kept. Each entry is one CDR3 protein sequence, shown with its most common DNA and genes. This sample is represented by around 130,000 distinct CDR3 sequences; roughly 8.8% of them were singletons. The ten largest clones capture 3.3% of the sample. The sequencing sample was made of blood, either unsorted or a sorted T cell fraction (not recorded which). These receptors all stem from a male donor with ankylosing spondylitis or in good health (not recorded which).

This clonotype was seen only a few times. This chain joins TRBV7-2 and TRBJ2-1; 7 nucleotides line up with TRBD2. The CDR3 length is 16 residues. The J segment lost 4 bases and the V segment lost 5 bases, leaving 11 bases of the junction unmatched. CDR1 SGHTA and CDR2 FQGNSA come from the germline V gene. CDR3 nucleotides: TGTGCCAGCAGCCCTCTGAAGACTAGCAGGTACAATGAGCAGTTCTTC. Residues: CASSPLKTSRYNEQFF.

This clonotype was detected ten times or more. CDR3 in DNA: TGTGCCATCAGGAATAACCGGGACAGGGTTATGGAAGCTTTCTTT. Its protein product is CAIRNNRDRVMEAFF. This chain connects TRBV10-3 to TRBJ1-1; 9 nucleotides match TRBD1. With 6 bases clipped from V and 8 bases from J, the junction kept 13 bases outside the gene matches. Per germline, CDR1 ENHRY and CDR2 SYGVKD. This CDR3 region has 15 residues.

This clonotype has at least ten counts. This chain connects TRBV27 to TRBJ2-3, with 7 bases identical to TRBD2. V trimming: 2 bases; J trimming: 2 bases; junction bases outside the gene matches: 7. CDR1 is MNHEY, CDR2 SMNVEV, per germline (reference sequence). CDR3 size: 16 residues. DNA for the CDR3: TGTGCCAGCAGTTTAACGGCTAGCGGAAACACAGATACGCAGTATTTT. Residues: CASSLTASGNTDTQYF.

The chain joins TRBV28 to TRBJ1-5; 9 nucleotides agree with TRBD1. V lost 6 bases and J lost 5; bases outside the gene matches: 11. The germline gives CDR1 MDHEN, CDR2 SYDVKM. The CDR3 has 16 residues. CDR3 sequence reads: CASRRGQGGGDQPQHF. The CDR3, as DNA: TGTGCCAGCAGACGGGGACAGGGCGGTGGAGATCAGCCCCAGCATTTT.

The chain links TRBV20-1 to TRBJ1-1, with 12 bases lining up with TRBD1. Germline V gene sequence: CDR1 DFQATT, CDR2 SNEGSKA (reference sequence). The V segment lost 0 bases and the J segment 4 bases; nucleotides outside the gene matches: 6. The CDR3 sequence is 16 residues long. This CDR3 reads CSARDMGQGAFTEAFF. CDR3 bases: TGCAGTGCTAGAGATATGGGACAGGGGGCGTTCACTGAAGCTTTCTTT.

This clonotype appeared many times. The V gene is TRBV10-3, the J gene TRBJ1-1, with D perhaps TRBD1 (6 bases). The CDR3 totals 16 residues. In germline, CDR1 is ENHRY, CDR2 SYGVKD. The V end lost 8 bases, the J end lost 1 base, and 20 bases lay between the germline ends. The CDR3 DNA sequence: TGTGCCATCTCAGATTTCTCCGCACAGGGGAACACTGAAGCTTTCTTT. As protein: CAISDFSAQGNTEAFF.

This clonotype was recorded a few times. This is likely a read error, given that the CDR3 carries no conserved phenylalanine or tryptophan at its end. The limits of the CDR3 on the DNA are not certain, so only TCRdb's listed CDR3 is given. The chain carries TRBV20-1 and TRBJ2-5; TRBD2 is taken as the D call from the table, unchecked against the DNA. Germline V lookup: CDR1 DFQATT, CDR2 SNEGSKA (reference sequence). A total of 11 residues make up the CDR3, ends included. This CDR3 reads CSATGLAGDHL.

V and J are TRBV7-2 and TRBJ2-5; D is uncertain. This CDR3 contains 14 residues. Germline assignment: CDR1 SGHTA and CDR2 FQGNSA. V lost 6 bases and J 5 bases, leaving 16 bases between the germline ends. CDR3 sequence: CASRPMDPWETQYF. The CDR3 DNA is TGTGCCAGCAGACCAATGGACCCGTGGGAGACCCAGTACTTC.

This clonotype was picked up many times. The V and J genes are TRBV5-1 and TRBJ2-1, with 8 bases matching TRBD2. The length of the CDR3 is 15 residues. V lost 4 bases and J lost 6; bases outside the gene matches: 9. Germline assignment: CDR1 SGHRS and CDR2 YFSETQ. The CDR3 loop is CASSPRTSHRNEQFF. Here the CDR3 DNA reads TGCGCCAGCAGCCCAAGGACTAGCCACCGCAATGAGCAGTTCTTC.

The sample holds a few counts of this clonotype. CDR3 nucleotide sequence: TGTGCCAGCAGCTTAGATCATCGGGAGGTCGCCTACAATGAGCAGTTCTTC. Protein sequence: CASSLDHREVAYNEQFF. V is TRBV7-9 and J is TRBJ2-1, with 7 bases identical to TRBD2. This CDR3 has 17 amino acids. V lost 1 base and J lost 2; bases outside the gene matches: 8. The germline CDR1 and CDR2 sequences are SEHNR and FQNEAQ (reference sequence).